This TCR beta chain stems from a study of T cell responses to AZD1222 COVID-19 vaccine. Data came from immunoSEQ multiplex PCR; TCRdb stores just in-frame clones and leaves some out. Here the sample spans around 130,000 clones, more than 85% being singletons. Study results and caveats: Reportedly, nearly half the spike-specific TCRs target unmutated variant regions. A mostly white British donor set with more females was recruited, and clonal diversity was possibly underestimated.

Turning to this clone: Its antigen is undetermined.

This receptor was obtained from an adult who received the AZD1222 COVID-19 vaccine. Sequencing used peripheral blood, obtained 28 days after the second AZD1222 dose.

The CDR3 sequence: CATLQGTNYGYTF. In nucleotides, the CDR3 is TGTGCCACGTTACAGGGGACTAACTATGGCTACACCTTC. The chain employs TRBV7-9 and TRBJ1-2; 7 bases match TRBD1. Germline trimming cut 10 bases from V and 0 bases from J; bases unmatched to any gene: 5. In germline, CDR1 is SEHNR, CDR2 FQNEAQ (reference sequence). The CDR3 is 13 residues long.